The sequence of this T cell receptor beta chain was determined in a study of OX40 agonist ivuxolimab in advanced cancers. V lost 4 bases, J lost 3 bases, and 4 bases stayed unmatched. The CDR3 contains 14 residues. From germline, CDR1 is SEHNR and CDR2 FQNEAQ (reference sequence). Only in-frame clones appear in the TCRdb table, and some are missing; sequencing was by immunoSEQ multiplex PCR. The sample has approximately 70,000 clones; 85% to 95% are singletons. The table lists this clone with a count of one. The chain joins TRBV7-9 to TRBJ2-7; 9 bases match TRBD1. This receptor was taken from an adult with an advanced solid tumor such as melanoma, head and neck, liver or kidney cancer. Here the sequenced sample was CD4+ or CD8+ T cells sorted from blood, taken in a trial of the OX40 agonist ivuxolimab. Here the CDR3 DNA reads TGTGCCAGCAGCTCGGACAGGGGAGTCTACGAGCAGTACTTC. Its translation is CASSSDRGVYEQYF.